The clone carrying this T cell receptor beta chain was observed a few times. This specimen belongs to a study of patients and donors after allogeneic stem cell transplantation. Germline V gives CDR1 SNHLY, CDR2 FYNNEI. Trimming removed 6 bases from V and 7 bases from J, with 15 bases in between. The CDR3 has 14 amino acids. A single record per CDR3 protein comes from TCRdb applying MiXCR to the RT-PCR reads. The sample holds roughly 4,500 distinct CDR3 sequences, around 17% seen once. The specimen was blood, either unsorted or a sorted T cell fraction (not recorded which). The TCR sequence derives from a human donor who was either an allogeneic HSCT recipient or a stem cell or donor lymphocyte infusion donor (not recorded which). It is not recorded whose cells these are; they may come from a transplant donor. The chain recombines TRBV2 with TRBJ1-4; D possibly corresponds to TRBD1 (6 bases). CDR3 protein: CASRVQGLGEKLFF. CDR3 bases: TGTGCCAGCAGAGTACAGGGCCTGGGTGAAAAACTGTTTTTT.